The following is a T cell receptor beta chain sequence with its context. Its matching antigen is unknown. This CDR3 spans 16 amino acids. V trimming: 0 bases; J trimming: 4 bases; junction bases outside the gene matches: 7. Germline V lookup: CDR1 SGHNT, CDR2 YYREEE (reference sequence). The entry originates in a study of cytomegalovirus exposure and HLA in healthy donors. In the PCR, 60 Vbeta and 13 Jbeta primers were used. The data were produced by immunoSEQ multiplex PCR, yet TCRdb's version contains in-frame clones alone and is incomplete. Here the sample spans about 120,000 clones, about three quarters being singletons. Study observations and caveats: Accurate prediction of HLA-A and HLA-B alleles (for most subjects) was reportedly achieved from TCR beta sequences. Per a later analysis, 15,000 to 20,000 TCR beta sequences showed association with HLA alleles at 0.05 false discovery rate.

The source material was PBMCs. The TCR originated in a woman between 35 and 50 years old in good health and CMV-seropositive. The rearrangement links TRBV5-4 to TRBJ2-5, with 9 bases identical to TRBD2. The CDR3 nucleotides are TGTGCCAGCAGCTTGGCCGGGCGGGGGGGCGGAGAGACCCAGTACTTC. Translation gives CASSLAGRGGGETQYF.